This entry describes one T cell receptor beta chain. Its antigen is undetermined. Constant-segment-primed 5'RACE gave TCR alpha and TCR beta cDNA libraries with sample barcodes and UMIs. TCRdb processed the 5' RACE reads anew with MiXCR; each CDR3 protein has one entry. The table shows a few hundred thousand distinct CDR3 sequences, with 19% occurring only once. Germline V gene data show CDR1 as DFQATT and CDR2 as SNEGSKA (reference sequence). The V and J ends lost 3 bases and 8 bases respectively, with 16 bases between them. The CDR3 sequence is 13 residues long. These data come from a study of T-cell memory formation after mild COVID-19. The study's findings and limits: Clones shrinking between day 15 and 85 showed a balanced CD4/CD8 split, and those that grew later tilted toward CD4+.

This receptor was taken from a man younger than 35 who had mild COVID-19 (a few samples of this study predate the infection). Cell type and time point are not known. Sequenced sample: PBMCs or a T cell subset sorted from them (not recorded which). This rearrangement joins TRBV20-1 to TRBJ1-2, with D possibly matching TRBD1 (6 bases). This CDR3 is CSARDHREDGYTF. CDR3 nucleotides: TGCAGTGCTAGGGATCACAGGGAGGACGGCTACACCTTC.